The 4 T cell receptor beta chains below come from one sample, sequenced in a study of shared clonotypes between healthy human individuals. Measured with immunoSEQ multiplex PCR; TCRdb has only the in-frame clones, and not every one. The sample yields some 450,000 clones, 77% seen once. Sequenced input: PBMCs. These receptors were collected from a woman aged 35 to 49 in good health. Some clones in this sample may be carry-over from other donors' samples.

The genes are TRBV5-8 and TRBJ1-2; no clear D. Germline CDR1 is SGHTS and CDR2 is YDEGEE. Trimming shortened V by 1 base and J by 1 base, and 5 bases separated the two germline ends. The CDR3 length is 13 residues. CDR3 loop: CASSLYSNYGYTF. As DNA, the CDR3 is TGTGCCAGCAGCTTGTACAGTAACTATGGCTACACCTTC.

V gene TRBV21-1 combines with J gene TRBJ2-1; the table's D call, TRBD2, has no DNA check behind it. TRBV21-1 is deemed a pseudogene. CDR3 length: 13 residues. CDR3 sequence: CASPPLRRNEQFF. The CDR3 bases are TGTGCCAGCCCGCCCCTGCGCCGCAATGAGCAGTTCTTC.

The chain carries TRBV10-1 and TRBJ2-7; 7 bases are shared with TRBD1. The CDR3 spans 16 residues. Germline lookup yields CDR1 WNHNN and CDR2 SYGVQD (reference sequence). Trimming at V came to 4 bases and at J to 3 bases, leaving 12 bases not matched to a gene. The CDR3 spells CASSGGQSGTGYEQYF. Here the CDR3 DNA reads TGCGCCAGCAGTGGGGGACAGTCGGGAACAGGCTACGAGCAGTACTTC.

The genes are TRBV27 and TRBJ2-7; unclear D gene. The CDR3 contains 11 residues. Germline loops: CDR1 MNHEY, CDR2 SMNVEV (reference sequence). The V end was cut by 7 bases, the J end by 5 bases, with 9 bases between. CDR3 nucleotide sequence: TGTGCCAGCACCCCCCGGGACGAGCAGTACTTC. Translation: CASTPRDEQYF.